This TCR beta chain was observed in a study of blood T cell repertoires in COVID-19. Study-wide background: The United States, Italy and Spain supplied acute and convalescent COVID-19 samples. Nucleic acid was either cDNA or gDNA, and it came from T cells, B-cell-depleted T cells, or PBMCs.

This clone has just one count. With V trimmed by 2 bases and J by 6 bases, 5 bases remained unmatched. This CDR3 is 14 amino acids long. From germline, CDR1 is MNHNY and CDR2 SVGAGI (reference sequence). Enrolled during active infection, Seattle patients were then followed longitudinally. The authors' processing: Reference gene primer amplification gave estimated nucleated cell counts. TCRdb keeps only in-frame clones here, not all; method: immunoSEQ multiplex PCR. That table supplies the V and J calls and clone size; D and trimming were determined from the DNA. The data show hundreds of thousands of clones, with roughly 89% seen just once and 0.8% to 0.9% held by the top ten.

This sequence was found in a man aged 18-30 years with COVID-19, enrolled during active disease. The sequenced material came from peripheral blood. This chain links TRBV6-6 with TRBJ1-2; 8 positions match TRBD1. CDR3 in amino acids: CASSYPLDRDGYTF. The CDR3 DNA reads TGTGCCAGCAGTTACCCCCTGGACAGGGATGGCTACACCTTC.